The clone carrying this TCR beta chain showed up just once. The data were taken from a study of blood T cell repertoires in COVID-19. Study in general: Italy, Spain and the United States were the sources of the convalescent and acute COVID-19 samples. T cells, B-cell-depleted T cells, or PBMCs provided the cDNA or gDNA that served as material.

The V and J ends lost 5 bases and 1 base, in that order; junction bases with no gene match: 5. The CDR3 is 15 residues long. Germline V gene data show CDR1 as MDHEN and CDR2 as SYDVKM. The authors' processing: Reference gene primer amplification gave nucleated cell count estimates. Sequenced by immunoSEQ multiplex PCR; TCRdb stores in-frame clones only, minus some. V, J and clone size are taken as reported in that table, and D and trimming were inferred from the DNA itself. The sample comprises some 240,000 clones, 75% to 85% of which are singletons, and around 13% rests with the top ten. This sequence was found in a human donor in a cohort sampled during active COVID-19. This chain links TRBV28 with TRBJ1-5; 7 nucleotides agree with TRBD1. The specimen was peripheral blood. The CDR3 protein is CASSTLGGSNQPQHF. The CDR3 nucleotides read TGTGCCAGCAGTACCCTAGGGGGCAGCAATCAGCCCCAGCATTTT.